This entry features one T cell receptor (beta chain) sequence. What it binds is not known. A much larger clone sits a single nucleotide away, making a read error possible. V was clipped by 4 bases and J by 0 bases, with 10 bases between them. Germline V gene sequence: CDR1 MNHEY, CDR2 SVGEGT. There are 15 residues in the CDR3. Time point denoted: newly diagnosed GD, antithyroid drugs for less than 3 months. Making the TCR library involved RNA that had been extracted from PBMCs. Graves' disease diagnosis was established per American Thyroid Association guidelines. Roughly 10 milliliters of peripheral blood were taken and placed in EDTA tubes. This record belongs to a study of regulatory T cells in long-lasting Graves disease. Study outcomes and limitations: Peripheral blood was the sole material, not thyroid tissue.

Construction of the TCR beta libraries employed iRepertoire HTBI primers in conjunction with Arm-PCR of CDR3 regions. TCRdb re-called the multiplex PCR reads with MiXCR, one entry per CDR3 protein. The table records about 440,000 distinct CDR3 sequences, 15% of them present only once. Separately, the same data were catalogued under a study of T cells in Graves' hyperthyroidism and ophthalmopathy. That source notes: Diagnostic decisions used clinical symptoms, serum thyroxine and TRAb, thyroid ultrasound and orbital computed tomography.

The chain employs TRBV6-2 or TRBV6-3 and TRBJ1-5, with D tentatively TRBD1 (6 bases). The sequence was obtained from a woman under 40 with Graves disease. The sample here was peripheral blood mononuclear cells (PBMCs), taken at new diagnosis, from a patient treated with antithyroid drugs. CDR3 DNA sequence: TGTGCCAGCAGTTTCGGACAGAATAGCAATCAGCCCCAGCATTTT. This sequence encodes CASSFGQNSNQPQHF.